These T cell receptor beta chains were read from a single sample in a study of circulating CD8 cells and anti-PD-1 response in melanoma. TCRdb used MiXCR to reprocess the reads, holding one entry per CDR3 protein. The profile shows a few hundred distinct CDR3 sequences, 10% of them singletons. This sample comprised CD8+ T cells from PBMCs, obtained at baseline or after one month of anti-PD-1 therapy (not recorded which). The source is a human donor with melanoma. Each CDR3 is given without its conserved first and last residue. Fields, in order: V gene, J gene, CDR3 protein.

V gene: TRBV3-1
J gene: TRBJ2-1
CDR3 protein: ASSQGDVPSYNEQF

V gene: TRBV4-2
J gene: TRBJ2-3
CDR3 protein: ASSQDLGGSSTDTQY

V gene: TRBV7-3
J gene: TRBJ2-5
CDR3 protein: ASSFGGPIKETQY

V gene: TRBV29-1
J gene: TRBJ2-3
CDR3 protein: SVGTDEHTQY

V gene: TRBV7-8
J gene: TRBJ2-5
CDR3 protein: ASRRAGVQETQY

V gene: TRBV29-1
J gene: TRBJ2-5
CDR3 protein: SVEGDQGIWQETQY

V gene: TRBV2
J gene: TRBJ1-6
CDR3 protein: ASSESRSSYNPPLH

V gene: TRBV2
J gene: TRBJ1-4
CDR3 protein: ASSEALGRDEKLF

V gene: TRBV28
J gene: TRBJ2-1
CDR3 protein: ASSFRPNEQF

V gene: TRBV7-2
J gene: TRBJ2-7
CDR3 protein: ASRPSDLYEQY

V gene: TRBV11-3
J gene: TRBJ2-2
CDR3 protein: ASSPSGELF

V gene: TRBV14
J gene: TRBJ2-7
CDR3 protein: ASSQIRDINYEQY

V gene: TRBV19
J gene: TRBJ2-3
CDR3 protein: ASTWDSTDTQY

V gene: TRBV29-1
J gene: TRBJ1-2
CDR3 protein: SVEWDGYT

V gene: TRBV13
J gene: TRBJ2-5
CDR3 protein: ASSLTRGGQETQY

V gene: TRBV25-1
J gene: TRBJ1-1
CDR3 protein: ASRERGLGEAF

V gene: TRBV9
J gene: TRBJ2-1
CDR3 protein: ASSVEGTSLDNEQF

V gene: TRBV7-9
J gene: TRBJ1-4
CDR3 protein: ASSVGGRLDEKLF

V gene: TRBV7-3
J gene: TRBJ1-1
CDR3 protein: ASSLNPGGNTEAP

V gene: TRBV23-1
J gene: TRBJ2-2
CDR3 protein: ASSQSHPRELF

V gene: TRBV2
J gene: TRBJ2-7
CDR3 protein: ASSEVRTGGHYEQY

V gene: TRBV14
J gene: TRBJ2-7
CDR3 protein: ASSQGPRPYEQY

V gene: TRBV3-1
J gene: TRBJ1-1
CDR3 protein: ASSSALDGRSVDTEAF

V gene: TRBV2
J gene: TRBJ2-3
CDR3 protein: ASSEEAGGDTDTQY

V gene: TRBV13
J gene: TRBJ1-1
CDR3 protein: ASSFGENTEAF

V gene: TRBV30
J gene: TRBJ2-3
CDR3 protein: AWDRTNTDTQY

V gene: TRBV2
J gene: TRBJ1-6
CDR3 protein: ASSVSREVNSPLH

V gene: TRBV7-3
J gene: TRBJ2-3
CDR3 protein: ASSRLALSADTQY

V gene: TRBV2
J gene: TRBJ2-3
CDR3 protein: ASGQSPDTQY

V gene: TRBV20-1
J gene: TRBJ1-6
CDR3 protein: SAREGGGSSPLH

V gene: TRBV28
J gene: TRBJ2-1
CDR3 protein: ASSFLQGANNEQF

V gene: TRBV20-1
J gene: TRBJ2-1
CDR3 protein: SVTSGGTYNEQF

V gene: TRBV19
J gene: TRBJ1-1
CDR3 protein: ASSTSGVGTEAF

V gene: TRBV19
J gene: TRBJ1-1
CDR3 protein: ASYQGTEAF

V gene: TRBV28
J gene: TRBJ2-7
CDR3 protein: ASSPGGRVYEQY

V gene: TRBV29-1
J gene: TRBJ2-2
CDR3 protein: SVLRTKTGELF

V gene: TRBV3-1
J gene: TRBJ2-1
CDR3 protein: ASSQPGGWNEQF

V gene: TRBV20-1
J gene: TRBJ2-3
CDR3 protein: SAGGGADTQY

V gene: TRBV28
J gene: TRBJ1-3
CDR3 protein: ASSSNRAFSGNTIY

V gene: TRBV4-1
J gene: TRBJ2-1
CDR3 protein: ASSFTGTQNEQF

V gene: TRBV29-1
J gene: TRBJ1-1
CDR3 protein: SALTGTNTEAF

V gene: TRBV25-1
J gene: TRBJ2-1
CDR3 protein: ASSGEGAYPHYYNEQF

V gene: TRBV19
J gene: TRBJ2-7
CDR3 protein: ASSMMTGSYEQY

V gene: TRBV19
J gene: TRBJ1-3
CDR3 protein: ASKKVSGNTIY

V gene: TRBV5-6
J gene: TRBJ2-7
CDR3 protein: ASSDGGSYEQY

V gene: TRBV29-1
J gene: TRBJ2-7
CDR3 protein: SAGTGTYEQY

V gene: TRBV20-1
J gene: TRBJ2-3
CDR3 protein: SARPDRGFTDTQY

V gene: TRBV11-1
J gene: TRBJ2-7
CDR3 protein: ASSFAPGASYEQY

V gene: TRBV4-3
J gene: TRBJ2-1
CDR3 protein: ASSQAVAGGEQF

V gene: TRBV19
J gene: TRBJ2-7
CDR3 protein: ASSIVFGWTSGGHEQY